This entry lists 27 T cell receptor beta chains sequenced from one sample in a study of T cell repertoires in cytomegalovirus infection. TCRdb processed the reads anew with MiXCR; each CDR3 protein has one entry. The repertoire holds some 150,000 distinct CDR3 sequences, about 6.3% seen once, with about 20% in the top ten. Sequencing was performed on PBMCs. These receptors originate from a human donor in good health (CMV status not recorded). Some clones in this sample may be carry-over from other donors' samples.

This clonotype was recorded many times. This chain uses TRBV5-4 with TRBJ2-5; 11 bases fit TRBD1. There are 15 residues in the CDR3. J gave up 0 bases and V 8 bases, and 6 bases lay outside the gene matches. Germline V CDR1 and CDR2: SGHNT, YYREEE (reference sequence). CDR3 sequence (DNA): TGTGCCAGTAGACGGGACAGGGGGTACCAAGAGACCCAGTACTTC. This encodes CASRRDRGYQETQYF. Supplemented by reference TRBV5-4 and TRBJ2-5, the full variable domain reads ETGVTQSPTHLIKTRGQQVTLRCSSQSGHNTVSWYQQALGQGPQFIFQYYREEENGRGNFPPRFSGLQFPNYSSELNVNALELDDSALYLCASRRDRGYQETQYFGPGTRLLVL.

This clonotype was seen ten or more times. The V and J genes are TRBV7-7 and TRBJ2-2; no definite D call. The CDR3 has 12 residues. V was clipped by 5 bases and J by 4 bases, with 5 bases between them. In germline, CDR1 is SSHAT, CDR2 FNYEAQ (reference sequence). CDR3 in DNA: TGTGCCAGCAGCACAACCACCGGGGAGCTGTTTTTT. It specifies CASSTTTGELFF. The full variable domain, in which reference TRBV7-7 and TRBJ2-2 provide the parts outside the CDR3, is GAGVSQSPRYKVTKRGQDVTLRCDPISSHATLYWYQQALGQGPEFLTYFNYEAQPDKSGLPSDRFSAERPEGSISTLTIQRTEQRDSAMYRCASSTTTGELFFGEGSRLTVL.

This clonotype was seen at least ten times. The V gene is TRBV24-1, the J gene TRBJ2-1, with 16 bases matching TRBD2. This CDR3 contains 16 residues. Germline CDR1 KGHDR, CDR2 SFDVKD. The V gene end was trimmed by 7 bases and the J gene end by 7 bases; junction bases not matched to a gene: 6. CDR3 residues: CATSPGLAGGLNEQFF. CDR3 DNA: TGTGCCACCAGCCCGGGACTAGCGGGGGGGTTAAATGAGCAGTTCTTC.

The V gene is TRBV19, the J gene TRBJ1-6; D not certain. CDR1 LNHDA and CDR2 SQIVND come from the germline V gene (reference sequence). The CDR3 totals 14 residues. V was pared by 4 bases and J by 7 bases, with 11 bases between. CDR3 loop: CASSTETRNSPLHF. The DNA of the CDR3 is TGTGCCAGTAGTACAGAGACAAGGAATTCACCCCTCCACTTT.

The rearrangement links TRBV7-8 to TRBJ2-2; D tentatively reads TRBD1 or TRBD2 (5 bases each). The germline V gene has CDR1 SGHVS and CDR2 FQNEAQ. This CDR3 is built from 13 residues. The ends were cut back, 11 bases at V and 3 bases at J, with 13 bases in the middle. The DNA for the CDR3 is TGTGCCTCCTCAGAGGGGTACACCGGGGAGCTGTTTTTT. The encoded protein is CASSEGYTGELFF.

In its sample, this clonotype was seen a few times. CDR3 sequence: CATKQGFTYNEQFF. The CDR3 DNA reads as TGTGCCACTAAGCAGGGGTTCACCTACAATGAGCAGTTCTTC. V usage is TRBV10-3 and J usage is TRBJ2-1; D may be TRBD1 (6 bases). Trimming shortened V by 10 bases and J by 2 bases, and 15 bases separated the two germline ends. Looked up from germline, CDR1 is ENHRY and CDR2 is SYGVKD. This CDR3 region has 14 residues.

In this sample, this clonotype turned up many times. V gene TRBV7-8 combines with J gene TRBJ2-1; the D is unclear. The CDR3 is made up of 13 amino acids. The ends were cut back, 1 base at V and 8 bases at J, with 9 bases in the middle. Germline CDR1 is SGHVS and CDR2 is FQNEAQ. In nucleotides, the CDR3 is TGTGCCAGCAGCTTAGTGGGGTTCCATGAGCAGTTCTTC. Protein product: CASSLVGFHEQFF. Drawing the rest from reference TRBV7-8 and TRBJ2-1, the complete variable domain is GAGVSQSPRYKVAKRGQDVALRCDPISGHVSLFWYQQALGQGPEFLTYFQNEAQLDKSGLPSDRFFAERPEGSVSTLKIQRTQQEDSAVYLCASSLVGFHEQFFGPGTRLTVL.

In its sample, this clonotype was seen many times. The chain is built from TRBV7-2 and TRBJ2-5; D tentatively fits TRBD1 or TRBD2 (5 bases each). The germline V gene encodes CDR1 SGHTA and CDR2 FQGNSA. This CDR3 region has 15 residues. Trimming shortened V by 1 base and J by 5 bases, and 14 bases separated the two germline ends. CDR3 bases: TGTGCCAGCAGCTTAGGCAGCGCCGAGGGGGAGACCCAGTACTTC. It encodes CASSLGSAEGETQYF.

This clonotype came up many times. The V call is TRBV12-3 or TRBV12-4, the J call TRBJ1-1, with D possibly being TRBD1 (5 bases). The ends were cut back, 6 bases at V and 5 bases at J, with 16 bases in the middle. This CDR3 comprises 14 residues. The CDR3 sequence: CASSHGGGATEAFF. In nucleotides, the CDR3 is TGTGCCAGCAGCCATGGTGGAGGGGCTACTGAAGCTTTCTTT.

This clonotype was picked up a small number of times. The chain uses TRBV6-2 or TRBV6-3 and TRBJ1-2; D unresolved. The CDR3 runs to 14 residues. Germline V gene data show CDR1 as MNHEY and CDR2 as SVGEGT. Between the trimmed V and J ends, which lost 7 bases and 2 bases, there was a span of 14 bases. CDR3 loop: CASTPGILNYGYTF. For the CDR3, the DNA is TGTGCCAGCACCCCGGGGATCCTCAACTATGGCTACACCTTC.

This clonotype was observed many times. The chain links TRBV7-9 to TRBJ2-3, with TRBD2 as a possible D gene (6 bases). The germline gives CDR1 SEHNR, CDR2 FQNEAQ (reference sequence). CDR3 length equals 13 residues. Trimming removed 4 bases at V and 3 bases at J, with 8 bases between. As DNA, the CDR3 is TGTGCCAGCAGCTGGAGGGAGACAGATACGCAGTATTTT. Translated: CASSWRETDTQYF.

This clonotype is a singleton in its sample. With a much larger clone just one base away, this may be a read error. This chain uses TRBV28 with TRBJ2-5; TRBD2 aligns across 7 bases. Germline V gene sequence: CDR1 MDHEN, CDR2 SYDVKM. This CDR3 region has 12 residues. J lost 1 base, V lost 11 bases, and 4 bases had no gene match. The CDR3 sequence is CAGGGSQETQYF. In DNA, the CDR3 is TGTGCCGGCGGGGGAAGCCAAGAGACCCAGTACTTC.

This clonotype appeared many times. The V call is TRBV2, the J call TRBJ2-7, with no clear D. V lost 9 bases to trimming and J lost 2 bases, with 8 bases between them. The germline V gene has CDR1 SNHLY and CDR2 FYNNEI. The CDR3 length is 11 residues. The CDR3 bases are TGTGCCAGTCTCCGTACCTACGAGCAGTACTTC. It encodes CASLRTYEQYF.

This clonotype was seen at least ten times. The rearrangement joins TRBV6-2 or TRBV6-3 to TRBJ2-7, with D possibly being TRBD1 (5 bases). Germline loops: CDR1 MNHEY, CDR2 SVGEGT. Trimming pared 7 bases from V and 0 bases from J, leaving 25 bases between. This CDR3 region has 18 residues. The CDR3 bases are TGTGCCAGCACTCCGTCCGACAGAATCTCCGTGACCTCCTACGAGCAGTACTTC. It specifies CASTPSDRISVTSYEQYF.

This clonotype showed up just a few times. This sequence joins TRBV28 and TRBJ2-1; D perhaps matches TRBD2 (6 bases). V was clipped by 1 base and J by 5 bases, with 12 bases between them. Per germline, CDR1 MDHEN and CDR2 SYDVKM. The CDR3 contains 15 residues. The CDR3 loop reads CASSLYWSGHNEQFF. CDR3 DNA sequence: TGTGCCAGCAGTTTATACTGGAGCGGGCACAATGAGCAGTTCTTC.

This clonotype was counted many times. Here the CDR3 DNA reads TGTGCCAGCAGTCCCACAGGGCCCGGGGCCAACGTCCTGACTTTC. It specifies CASSPTGPGANVLTF. The chain has TRBV12-3 or TRBV12-4 and TRBJ2-6; D perhaps matches TRBD1 (6 bases). The V end was cut by 5 bases, the J end by 4 bases, with 12 bases between. The CDR3 has 15 amino acids.

This clonotype was counted many times. The rearrangement joins TRBV7-2 to TRBJ2-2; tentatively, D is TRBD1 (5 bases). CDR1 is SGHTA, CDR2 FQGNSA, per germline. The length of the CDR3 is 13 residues. V was cut by 5 bases and J by 10 bases, with 14 bases left in between. CDR3 in DNA: TGTGCCAGCAGCGTCGACAGTTACGAGGAGCTGTTTTTT. Its protein product is CASSVDSYEELFF.

This clonotype was seen at least ten times. The chain recombines TRBV11-2 with TRBJ2-6; TRBD1 matches at 7 bases. CDR3 length: 17 amino acids. Germline V gene lookup returns CDR1 SGHAT and CDR2 FQNNGV. The trim removed 3 bases at V and 0 bases at J, leaving 5 bases unmatched. The CDR3 DNA follows: TGTGCCAGCAGCTTCGGGGCAGGGGGCTCTGGGGCCAACGTCCTGACTTTC. Protein product: CASSFGAGGSGANVLTF.

This clonotype showed up many times. This chain links TRBV7-2 with TRBJ2-1; 9 nucleotides align to TRBD2. V shed 6 bases, J shed 8 bases, and the junction held 14 bases outside the gene matches. The CDR3 is made up of 16 amino acids. Germline CDR1 SGHTA, CDR2 FQGNSA. In nucleotides, the CDR3 is TGTGCCAGCAGAACCTCGGGCGGGGGGGCTCCAGATGAGCAGTTCTTC. This codes for CASRTSGGGAPDEQFF.

This clonotype was observed at least ten times. This chain connects TRBV7-2 to TRBJ2-3; 9 bases agree with TRBD2. This CDR3 has 15 residues. CDR1 is SGHTA, CDR2 FQGNSA, per germline. After removal of 4 bases from V and 0 bases from J, the junction contained 2 bases not matched to a gene. The CDR3 sequence: CASSSGTSSTDTQYF. CDR3 in DNA: TGTGCCAGCAGCTCCGGGACTAGCAGCACAGATACGCAGTATTTT.

In this sample, this clonotype turned up many times. The genes are TRBV7-2 and TRBJ2-3; 12 nucleotides align to TRBD2. The trim removed 5 bases at V and 4 bases at J, leaving 4 bases unmatched. This CDR3 region has 15 residues. Germline lookup yields CDR1 SGHTA and CDR2 FQGNSA. CDR3 sequence: CASSPLAGGSDTQYF. The CDR3 nucleotides are TGTGCCAGCAGCCCACTAGCGGGGGGATCAGATACGCAGTATTTT.

This clonotype was detected many times. The chain uses TRBV11-2 and TRBJ1-1, with D possibly being TRBD1 (5 bases). V was cut by 4 bases and J by 7 bases, with 19 bases left in between. The CDR3 length is 15 residues. Germline CDR1 and CDR2: SGHAT and FQNNGV. CDR3 region: CASSSIFGAGGEAFF. CDR3 bases: TGTGCCAGCAGCTCCATCTTCGGGGCGGGGGGTGAAGCTTTCTTT.

This clonotype was seen repeatedly, ten times or more. The gene calls are TRBV7-2 and TRBJ1-6, with unresolved D. This CDR3 region has 13 residues. Trimming pared 2 bases from V and 5 bases from J, leaving 4 bases between. Germline V gives CDR1 SGHTA, CDR2 FQGNSA. Here the CDR3 DNA reads TGTGCCAGCAGCTTACCAAATAATTCACCCCTCCACTTT. This sequence encodes CASSLPNNSPLHF.

Within the sample, this clonotype is medium-sized. The rearrangement uses TRBV7-2 and TRBJ2-5, with D perhaps assigned TRBD1 or TRBD2 (5 bases each). The germline V gene encodes CDR1 SGHTA and CDR2 FQGNSA. The CDR3 covers 16 residues. V gave up 1 base and J gave up 2 bases, with 14 bases separating them. CDR3 sequence (DNA): TGTGCCAGCAGCTTAGGACATGGGGGTGGACAAGAGACCCAGTACTTC. This sequence encodes CASSLGHGGGQETQYF.

The V gene is TRBV7-3, the J gene TRBJ2-5; D is unresolved. Germline V gene lookup returns CDR1 SGHTA and CDR2 FQGTGA. There are 13 residues in the CDR3. Trimming left V 5 bases short and J 4 bases short, with 11 bases between. The CDR3 here is CASSTARGETQYF. As DNA, the CDR3 is TGTGCCAGCAGCACAGCCCGCGGAGAGACCCAGTACTTC.

V and J are TRBV6-2 or TRBV6-3 and TRBJ2-1, with a tentative D call TRBD2 (6 bases). The CDR3 is made up of 15 amino acids. Germline loops: CDR1 MNHEY, CDR2 SVGEGT. Trimming removed 5 bases at V and 9 bases at J, with 20 bases between. This CDR3 is CASSPARLVFSEQFF. In DNA, the CDR3 is TGTGCCAGCAGTCCGGCCCGACTAGTTTTCAGTGAGCAGTTCTTC.

This clonotype showed up many times. The chain is built from TRBV4-1 and TRBJ1-6, with D uncertain. Germline V CDR1 and CDR2: MGHRA, YSYEKL. The CDR3 runs 15 residues. V lost 1 base and J lost 7, with 11 bases in between. The CDR3 reads CASSQGSITNSPLHF. In nucleotides, the CDR3 is TGCGCCAGCAGCCAAGGAAGTATTACAAATTCACCCCTCCACTTT.